Presented here are 18 T cell receptor beta chains from one specimen sequenced in a study of cytomegalovirus exposure and HLA in healthy donors. Use of 60 Vbeta and 13 Jbeta primers characterized the PCR. TCRdb's copy holds only in-frame clones and misses some; the assay was immunoSEQ multiplex PCR. This sample yields approximately 200,000 clones, of which about four fifths are seen a single time; approximately 0.26% belongs to the top ten. The material sequenced was PBMCs. Source of these receptors: a boy between 10 and 17 years old in good health and CMV-seronegative.

The V gene is TRBV28, the J gene TRBJ2-4; D perhaps matches TRBD2 (6 bases). The V gene lost 3 bases and the J gene lost 8 bases, with 8 bases spanning the gap. The germline gives CDR1 MDHEN, CDR2 SYDVKM. This CDR3 is 12 amino acids long. CDR3 nucleotide sequence: TGTGCCAGCAGTTTCAGGAGGGACATTCAGTACTTC. It codes for CASSFRRDIQYF.

This clone has just a few counts. Other DNA sequences in this sample translate to the same CDR3. The rearrangement joins TRBV5-1 to TRBJ1-5; maybe TRBD1 (6 bases). Trimming shortened V by 4 bases and J by 1 base, and 12 bases separated the two germline ends. The CDR3 totals 15 residues. Germline V gene data show CDR1 as SGHRS and CDR2 as YFSETQ. The CDR3 sequence: CASSLGGGSNQPQHF. As DNA, the CDR3 is TGCGCCAGCAGCCTAGGGGGTGGGAGCAATCAGCCCCAGCATTTT.

The chain carries TRBV2 and TRBJ2-1; 8 bases match TRBD2. The junction had 10 bases not matched to a gene; V was cut back by 6 bases and J by 15 bases. The CDR3 sequence is 12 residues long. Germline values: CDR1 SNHLY, CDR2 FYNNEI. The CDR3 region has the DNA TGTGCCAGCAGCGGAACCGGGACTAGAGTGTTCTTC. Amino acid sequence: CASSGTGTRVFF.

The chain combines TRBV29-1 with TRBJ1-1, with a weak D call TRBD1 (5 bases). V was trimmed by 4 bases and J by 1 base, leaving 10 bases between them. The CDR3 runs to 13 residues. Germline V gene sequence: CDR1 SQVTM, CDR2 ANQGSEA. The CDR3 DNA reads TGCAGCGTTGGTAAGCAGGGGAACACTGAAGCTTTCTTT. This sequence encodes CSVGKQGNTEAFF.

V gene TRBV7-2 combines with J gene TRBJ1-1; D unresolved. The CDR3 consists of 15 residues. Germline assignment: CDR1 SGHTA and CDR2 FQGNSA. V gave up 1 base and J gave up 2 bases, with 11 bases separating them. The CDR3, as DNA: TGTGCCAGCAGCTTAGAACCCTCGGGTAACACTGAAGCTTTCTTT. This gives the protein CASSLEPSGNTEAFF.

V usage is TRBV6-5 and J usage is TRBJ1-5; D possibly corresponds to TRBD1 (6 bases). V was pared by 5 bases and J by 6 bases, with 8 bases between. Germline V lookup: CDR1 MNHEY, CDR2 SVGAGI. The CDR3 runs to 12 residues. CDR3 nucleotide sequence: TGTGCCAGCAGTAGAGGGGGTCAGCCCCAGCATTTT. Translated, it gives CASSRGGQPQHF.

This clone was observed a few times. The chain uses TRBV30 and TRBJ1-1, with D possibly being TRBD1 (5 bases). V was pared by 6 bases and J by 5 bases, with 19 bases between. CDR1 is GTSNPN, CDR2 SVGIG, per germline (reference sequence). The CDR3 sequence is 14 residues long. CDR3 bases: TGTGCCTGCCTTAGGGGAAGGGTTAGAACTGAAGCTTTCTTT. As protein: CACLRGRVRTEAFF.

J is TRBJ2-1 and V is TRBV5-6, with 9 bases identical to TRBD2. V was pared by 0 bases and J by 9 bases, with 7 bases of the junction left unmatched. CDR1 and CDR2 from the germline V gene are SGHDT and YYEEEE. This CDR3 contains 15 residues. The CDR3 protein is CASSLVVAGEGEQFF. Written as DNA, the CDR3 is TGTGCCAGCAGCTTGGTAGTAGCGGGAGAGGGTGAGCAGTTCTTC.

The chain recombines TRBV7-9 with TRBJ1-2; 7 nucleotides line up with TRBD1. This CDR3 region has 11 residues. J was trimmed by 8 bases and V by 10 bases; bases with no gene match: 7. Germline V lookup: CDR1 SEHNR, CDR2 FQNEAQ (reference sequence). The CDR3 protein is CATDRPGGYTF. The CDR3 DNA reads TGTGCCACGGACAGGCCCGGGGGCTACACCTTC.

CDR3 sequence: CASSQRVRDRGLSNQPQHF. The CDR3 DNA sequence: TGTGCCAGCAGCCAAAGAGTGCGGGACAGGGGGTTGAGCAATCAGCCCCAGCATTTT. The V gene is TRBV7-8, the J gene TRBJ1-5; the match to TRBD1 covers 11 bases. CDR3 length: 19 residues. The trim removed 5 bases at V and 1 base at J, leaving 13 bases unmatched. Per the germline V gene, CDR1 is SGHVS and CDR2 is FQNEAQ.

The CDR3 coding sequence is TGCGCCAGCAGCTGGGGCCGACAGGCACAAACCGGGGAGCTGTTTTTT. It encodes CASSWGRQAQTGELFF. V is TRBV5-1 and J is TRBJ2-2; D perhaps matches TRBD1 (6 bases). V lost 3 bases and J lost 5, with 17 bases in between. Germline assignment: CDR1 SGHRS and CDR2 YFSETQ. There are 16 residues in the CDR3.

This chain connects TRBV7-9 to TRBJ2-7; D is uncertain. CDR3 length equals 11 residues. Germline-derived CDR1 and CDR2 are SEHNR and FQNEAQ (reference sequence). Trimming left V 8 bases short and J 3 bases short, with 8 bases between. The CDR3 loop is CASESGYEQYF. The CDR3 DNA follows: TGTGCCAGCGAGTCGGGCTACGAGCAGTACTTC. Combining the CDR3 with reference TRBV7-9 and TRBJ2-7 gives the whole variable domain DTGVSQNPRHKITKRGQNVTFRCDPISEHNRLYWYRQTLGQGPEFLTYFQNEAQLEKSRLLSDRFSAERPKGSFSTLEIQRTEQGDSAMYLCASESGYEQYFGPGTRLTVT.

In its sample, this clone was seen once. The chain uses TRBV5-1 and TRBJ1-1, with 7 bases fitting TRBD1. Germline CDR1 SGHRS, CDR2 YFSETQ. The CDR3 covers 13 residues. V gave up 0 bases and J gave up 6 bases; unmatched junction bases: 2. Here the CDR3 reads CASSLEGTAEAFF. The CDR3 nucleotides are TGCGCCAGCAGCTTGGAAGGGACAGCTGAAGCTTTCTTT.

This chain joins TRBV29-1 and TRBJ1-4, with D possibly matching TRBD1 (5 bases). Germline-derived CDR1 and CDR2 are SQVTM and ANQGSEA. V gave up 3 bases and J gave up 3 bases, with 11 bases separating them. The CDR3 runs to 14 residues. The CDR3 sequence is CSVDRAVANEKLFF. The CDR3 DNA reads TGCAGCGTTGACAGGGCGGTAGCTAATGAAAAACTGTTTTTT.

The V gene is TRBV7-6, the J gene TRBJ2-7; the D gene is possibly TRBD2 (6 bases). CDR1 and CDR2 from the germline V gene are SGHVS and FNYEAQ. The CDR3 extends over 14 amino acids. Deletions cut 0 bases from V and 3 bases from J, with 9 bases between. CDR3 nucleotides: TGTGCCAGCAGCTTAGCTAGCGGAAGCTACGAGCAGTACTTC. It is translated as CASSLASGSYEQYF.

The V call is TRBV6-4, the J call TRBJ2-1; 8 bases map to TRBD1. With 0 bases clipped from V and 10 bases from J, the junction kept 11 bases outside the gene matches. The germline V gene has CDR1 MRHNA and CDR2 SNTAGT. The CDR3 is 16 amino acids. In DNA, the CDR3 is TGTGCCAGCAGTGACTCGATGGGGCAGGGGGCGGGAGAGCAGTTCTTC. It encodes CASSDSMGQGAGEQFF.

The chain links TRBV5-1 to TRBJ1-3; TRBD1 agrees at 12 bases. The germline V gene encodes CDR1 SGHRS and CDR2 YFSETQ. The CDR3 is made up of 16 amino acids. The V segment lost 1 base and the J segment 4 bases; nucleotides outside the gene matches: 3. DNA for the CDR3: TGCGCCAGCAGCTTGTTGGGACAGGGGGCCGGAAACACCATATATTTT. Translated, it gives CASSLLGQGAGNTIYF.

This chain joins TRBV30 and TRBJ1-4, with 9 positions matching TRBD1. The ends lost 7 bases at V and 8 bases at J; junction bases unmatched: 8. Germline V gene data show CDR1 as GTSNPN and CDR2 as SVGIG (reference sequence). The CDR3 consists of 13 residues. The CDR3 here is CAFGQGLGEKLFF. The CDR3 DNA reads as TGTGCCTTTGGACAGGGGCTGGGCGAAAAACTGTTTTTT.